This T cell receptor (beta chain) stems from a study of early T cells in non-severe SARS-CoV-2 infection. Points from the study as a whole: VDJdb-based matching was biased toward anti-spike CD8 responses and missed private and CD4 specificities.

Trimming left V 5 bases short and J 15 bases short, with 29 bases between. The CDR3 spans 16 residues. The germline V gene encodes CDR1 SEHNR and CDR2 FQNEAQ (reference sequence). Individual cDNA molecules were tagged with unique molecular identifiers. TCRdb itself ran the 5' RACE reads through MiXCR, one entry per CDR3 protein. The table includes tens of thousands of distinct CDR3 sequences, around 11% detected once. The table lists this clonotype with many counts. Its antigen remains unidentified. This clonotype was sampled from an adult who was a healthcare worker with PCR-confirmed SARS-CoV-2 infection or an uninfected control (not recorded which). The chain combines TRBV7-9 with TRBJ2-1; either TRBD1 or TRBD2 may supply D (7 bases each). The sequencing used whole blood, collected at baseline. Written as DNA, the CDR3 is TGTGCCAGCAGCCGTGACGGGGGAGGGGGCTACGGCGTACGGTTCTTC. This translates into CASSRDGGGGYGVRFF.